The 32 T cell receptor beta chains given below trace back to one sample, sequenced in a study of cytomegalovirus exposure and HLA in healthy donors. PCR employed 60 Vbeta and 13 Jbeta primers. Clones were sequenced by immunoSEQ multiplex PCR, and TCRdb holds only the in-frame ones, with some missing. The sample carries over 80,000 clones, around four fifths recorded once. The sample was PBMCs. The receptors shown here come from a woman between 40 and 50 years old in good health and CMV-seronegative.

The chain combines TRBV30 with TRBJ2-1, with 8 bases aligning to TRBD1. The J segment lost 9 bases and the V segment lost 3 bases, leaving 10 bases of the junction unmatched. Germline V gene data show CDR1 as GTSNPN and CDR2 as SVGIG (reference sequence). The CDR3 consists of 14 residues. For the CDR3, the DNA is TGTGCCTGGAGCTGGACAGGGTCGAGTGGTGAGCAGTTCTTC. Amino acid sequence: CAWSWTGSSGEQFF.

This chain links TRBV28 with TRBJ2-7; 8 bases fit TRBD2. The germline gives CDR1 MDHEN, CDR2 SYDVKM. This CDR3 has 14 residues. V was clipped by 5 bases and J by 5 bases; unmatched bases: 8. The CDR3: CASSVAGFANEQYF. The CDR3 DNA sequence: TGTGCCAGCAGTGTAGCGGGATTTGCAAACGAGCAGTACTTC.

J is TRBJ1-1 and V is TRBV30, with D unresolved. Germline V gene lookup returns CDR1 GTSNPN and CDR2 SVGIG (reference sequence). Trimming pared 0 bases from V and 8 bases from J, leaving 10 bases between. This CDR3 spans 12 amino acids. CDR3 bases: TGTGCCTGGAGTGTACTGGGCCGCGAAGCTTTCTTT. This translates into CAWSVLGREAFF.

The chain couples TRBV6-6 to TRBJ2-1; TRBD2 might be the D (5 bases). There are 12 residues in the CDR3. Germline V gene data show CDR1 as MNHNY and CDR2 as SVGAGI (reference sequence). Trimming cost V 2 bases and J 8 bases, with 7 bases left between them. The CDR3 DNA follows: TGTGCCAGCAGTTACATTAGCGATGAGCAGTTCTTC. It encodes CASSYISDEQFF.

This clone was detected only a few times. The chain joins TRBV5-1 to TRBJ2-7, with D maybe TRBD1 (6 bases). This CDR3 spans 12 amino acids. V gave up 2 bases and J gave up 4 bases, with 7 bases separating them. Germline CDR1 is SGHRS and CDR2 is YFSETQ. The CDR3 protein is CASSLRGYEQYF. The CDR3 DNA is TGCGCCAGCAGCTTAAGGGGGTACGAGCAGTACTTC. Variable domain in full (rest from reference TRBV5-1 and TRBJ2-7): KAGVTQTPRYLIKTRGQQVTLSCSPISGHRSVSWYQQTPGQGLQFLFEYFSETQRNKGNFPGRFSGRQFSNSRSEMNVSTLELGDSALYLCASSLRGYEQYFGPGTRLTVT.

The chain recombines TRBV7-8 with TRBJ1-6; no clear D. Per germline, CDR1 SGHVS and CDR2 FQNEAQ. This CDR3 has 13 residues. V lost 5 bases, J lost 14 bases, and 16 bases lay in between. The CDR3 region has the DNA TGTGCCAGCAGCGATTTCATGGGAGGAACCCTCCACTTT. Translation gives CASSDFMGGTLHF.

V gene TRBV23-1 combines with J gene TRBJ2-1; a possible D gene is TRBD1 (5 bases). TRBV23-1 is annotated as an ORF whose role is uncertain. This CDR3 is built from 16 residues. V gave up 9 bases and J gave up 10 bases, with 28 bases separating them. The CDR3 DNA reads as TGCGCCAGTGAGCAGTGTCAGGGCCCCCCTGGGCGAGAGCAGTTCTTC. Translated: CASEQCQGPPGREQFF.

The chain's CDR3 is CASSTSGRSTGELFF. The CDR3 region has the DNA TGTGCCAGCAGCACTAGCGGGAGGAGCACCGGGGAGCTGTTTTTT. The V call is TRBV7-2, the J call TRBJ2-2; 12 positions agree with TRBD2. The CDR3 covers 15 residues. The trim removed 5 bases at V and 4 bases at J, leaving 2 bases unmatched. Germline CDR1 is SGHTA and CDR2 is FQGNSA. Using reference TRBV7-2 and TRBJ2-2 for the parts outside the CDR3, the full variable domain is GAGVSQSPSNKVTEKGKDVELRCDPISGHTALYWYRQSLGQGLEFLIYFQGNSAPDKSGLPSDRFSAERTGGSVSTLTIQRTQQEDSAVYLCASSTSGRSTGELFFGEGSRLTVL.

This chain joins TRBV27 and TRBJ2-1; TRBD2 matches 7 bases. Germline-derived CDR1 and CDR2 are MNHEY and SMNVEV (reference sequence). Trimming at V came to 3 bases and at J to 8 bases, leaving 7 bases not matched to a gene. The CDR3 is 14 amino acids. The CDR3 DNA reads as TGTGCCAGCAGTTTTGCGGGAGTCTATGATGAGCAGTTCTTC. It codes for CASSFAGVYDEQFF.

V usage is TRBV7-3 and J usage is TRBJ2-5; no clear D. The germline V gene encodes CDR1 SGHTA and CDR2 FQGTGA. This CDR3 is built from 12 residues. The germline V and J ends were trimmed by 5 bases and 5 bases, with 9 bases remaining between them. The CDR3 loop reads CASSVVAETQYF. The CDR3 nucleotides read TGTGCCAGCAGCGTTGTTGCGGAGACCCAGTACTTC. The full variable domain, rest sourced from reference TRBV7-3 and TRBJ2-5, is GAGVSQTPSNKVTEKGKYVELRCDPISGHTALYWYRQSLGQGPEFLIYFQGTGAADDSGLPNDRFFAVRPEGSVSTLKIQRTERGDSAVYLCASSVVAETQYFGPGTRLLVL.

This rearrangement joins TRBV19 to TRBJ1-1; no firm D call. This CDR3 region has 11 residues. Trimming took off 5 bases at V and 9 bases at J, with 10 bases between the two ends. Germline CDR1 LNHDA, CDR2 SQIVND (reference sequence). CDR3 DNA: TGTGCCAGTAGTTTATTGGGCCAAGCTTTCTTT. Amino acid sequence: CASSLLGQAFF.

The V call is TRBV29-1, the J call TRBJ1-2; D is ambiguous. The ends were cut back, 3 bases at V and 4 bases at J, with 15 bases in the middle. The CDR3 consists of 14 residues. Germline CDR1 and CDR2: SQVTM and ANQGSEA. The CDR3 loop is CSVERVAGGYGYTF. The DNA of the CDR3 is TGCAGCGTTGAGAGGGTAGCCGGAGGCTATGGCTACACCTTC.

The chain couples TRBV4-1 to TRBJ2-7; 11 bases match TRBD2. The CDR3 runs to 16 residues. Germline lookup yields CDR1 MGHRA and CDR2 YSYEKL. J lost 3 bases, V lost 4 bases, and 8 bases had no gene match. The CDR3 DNA is TGCGCCAGCAGCCTCCTTCTAGCGGGAGGTTTCTACGAGCAGTACTTC. Its translation is CASSLLLAGGFYEQYF.

The chain is built from TRBV10-3 and TRBJ2-7; D possibly corresponds to TRBD1 (5 bases). The CDR3 contains 13 residues. Trimming removed 6 bases at V and 2 bases at J, with 11 bases between. Looked up from germline, CDR1 is ENHRY and CDR2 is SYGVKD. In DNA form, the CDR3 reads TGTGCCATCAGCGAACAGGTAACCTACGAGCAGTACTTC. It encodes CAISEQVTYEQYF.

The J gene is TRBJ2-7, the V gene TRBV11-2; TRBD1 matches at 7 bases. This CDR3 spans 13 amino acids. J gave up 2 bases and V 5 bases, and 3 bases lay outside the gene matches. Per germline, CDR1 SGHAT and CDR2 FQNNGV. The CDR3 DNA sequence: TGTGCCAGCAGCCGGGACAGCCCCTACGAGCAGTACTTC. Its protein product is CASSRDSPYEQYF.

This chain uses TRBV28 with TRBJ2-5; D might be TRBD2 (5 bases). The tail of the sequence fits TRBJ2-7 better, so the J call may be wrong. The germline gives CDR1 MDHEN, CDR2 SYDVKM. This CDR3 is 15 amino acids long. CDR3 DNA: TGTGCCAGCAGTTTATACGATTCGGGGAACTACGAGCAGTACTTC. Amino acids: CASSLYDSGNYEQYF.

This clone was found once. The chain is built from TRBV28 and TRBJ2-2, with 10 bases that match TRBD1. Germline trimming cut 0 bases from V and 4 bases from J; bases unmatched to any gene: 2. Germline V gene sequence: CDR1 MDHEN, CDR2 SYDVKM. The CDR3 consists of 16 residues. CDR3 sequence reads: CASSLWRTGGTGELFF. CDR3 nucleotides: TGTGCCAGCAGTTTATGGAGGACAGGGGGCACCGGGGAGCTGTTTTTT.

This chain uses TRBV6-6 with TRBJ2-4; no firm D call. V was shortened by 2 bases and J by 5 bases, with 4 bases between the two germline ends. The CDR3 consists of 12 residues. CDR1 and CDR2 (germline): MNHNY, SVGAGI (reference sequence). CDR3 residues: CASSYPENIQYF. As DNA, the CDR3 is TGTGCCAGCAGTTACCCGGAAAACATTCAGTACTTC.

This clone has just one count. V usage is TRBV10-3 and J usage is TRBJ1-5; tentative D call: TRBD1 (6 bases). V was cut by 2 bases and J by 1 base, with 12 bases left in between. This CDR3 region has 16 residues. Per the germline V gene, CDR1 is ENHRY and CDR2 is SYGVKD. In DNA, the CDR3 is TGTGCCATCAGTGAGGTTGGGGGCACGAGCAATCAGCCCCAGCATTTT. It yields the protein CAISEVGGTSNQPQHF.

J is TRBJ1-5 and V is TRBV15; D is uncertain. Looked up from germline, CDR1 is LNHNV and CDR2 is YYDKDF (reference sequence). V lost 1 base and J lost 6, with 13 bases in between. This CDR3 has 15 amino acids. The DNA for the CDR3 is TGTGCCACCAGCAGAGGAGGGATTGGCGGTCAGCCCCAGCATTTT. Translated, it gives CATSRGGIGGQPQHF.

The rearrangement joins TRBV11-2 to TRBJ2-2; D possibly corresponds to TRBD1 (6 bases). Germline V gives CDR1 SGHAT, CDR2 FQNNGV. Trimming took off 5 bases at V and 6 bases at J, with 13 bases between the two ends. This CDR3 is built from 14 residues. Written as DNA, the CDR3 is TGTGCCAGCAGCCCCGCCGGGACACCCGGGGAGCTGTTTTTT. It is translated as CASSPAGTPGELFF.

The chain links TRBV5-1 to TRBJ1-1; no definite D call. This CDR3 contains 17 residues. Germline CDR1 reads SGHRS; CDR2 reads YFSETQ. V lost 4 bases and J 0 bases, leaving 19 bases between the germline ends. The CDR3, as DNA: TGCGCCAGCAGCCCTTCTCCCCGGGATACTTTGAACACTGAAGCTTTCTTT. It encodes CASSPSPRDTLNTEAFF.

This clone was seen a single time. The chain carries TRBV18 and TRBJ2-3, with 11 bases lining up with TRBD2. The CDR3 sequence is 20 residues long. With 3 bases clipped from V and 5 bases from J, the junction kept 19 bases outside the gene matches. CDR1 is KGHSH and CDR2 is LQKENI in the germline V gene. The CDR3 protein is CASSPRTPVLAGGALDTQYF. The CDR3 nucleotides read TGTGCCAGCTCACCTCGCACACCCGTTCTAGCGGGAGGAGCGTTAGATACGCAGTATTTT.

The genes are TRBV13 and TRBJ2-3, with 7 bases aligning to TRBD2. V was clipped by 0 bases and J by 5 bases; unmatched bases: 11. The CDR3 consists of 17 residues. Germline CDR1 PRHDT, CDR2 FYEKMQ (reference sequence). The CDR3 coding sequence is TGTGCCAGCAGCTTAGGGACTCGGGAGGAAAGAGGAGATACGCAGTATTTT. Its translation is CASSLGTREERGDTQYF.

This clone was seen once. The V gene is TRBV19, the J gene TRBJ2-1; 11 bases map to TRBD2. Germline CDR1 is LNHDA and CDR2 is SQIVND (reference sequence). There are 18 residues in the CDR3. The V gene end was trimmed by 6 bases and the J gene end by 0 bases; junction bases not matched to a gene: 10. The CDR3 region has the DNA TGTGCCAGTAGACCGGGACTAGCGGCCCTCAGCTCCTACAATGAGCAGTTCTTC. Protein product: CASRPGLAALSSYNEQFF.

The chain uses TRBV11-2 and TRBJ2-2, with TRBD1 identical over 7 bases. The germline CDR1 and CDR2 sequences are SGHAT and FQNNGV. The CDR3 is 16 residues long. J was trimmed by 6 bases and V by 5 bases; bases with no gene match: 12. CDR3 sequence (DNA): TGTGCCAGCAGCCCAAGAAGACAGGGAAAACCCGGGGAGCTGTTTTTT. Residues: CASSPRRQGKPGELFF.

V is TRBV27 and J is TRBJ2-7; 8 nucleotides align to TRBD1. J lost 2 bases, V lost 3 bases, and 0 bases had no gene match. Germline CDR1 and CDR2: MNHEY and SMNVEV (reference sequence). The CDR3 length is 13 residues. In nucleotides, the CDR3 is TGTGCCAGCAGTTTGGACAGGGCCTACGAGCAGTACTTC. This sequence encodes CASSLDRAYEQYF.

The chain carries TRBV11-3 and TRBJ2-7; TRBD2 is a possible D gene (6 bases). CDR1 is SGHNT and CDR2 is YENEEA in the germline V gene. This CDR3 has 12 residues. V shed 5 bases and J shed 6 bases, with 11 bases lying between them. CDR3 amino acids: CASSGGGAEQYF. CDR3 DNA sequence: TGTGCCAGCAGCGGCGGCGGGGCCGAGCAGTACTTC.

V gene TRBV28 combines with J gene TRBJ2-7; 9 bases fit TRBD1. The germline gives CDR1 MDHEN, CDR2 SYDVKM. Trimming cost V 6 bases and J 3 bases; bases outside gene matches: 6. The length of the CDR3 is 14 residues. The CDR3 region has the DNA TGTGCCAGCAGCCGGGGACAGGGACTCTACGAGCAGTACTTC. Translating it yields CASSRGQGLYEQYF.

The genes are TRBV6-4 and TRBJ1-5, with 11 positions matching TRBD1. This CDR3 comprises 14 residues. The germline V gene has CDR1 MRHNA and CDR2 SNTAGT. Trimming at V came to 4 bases and at J to 6 bases, leaving 2 bases not matched to a gene. The chain's CDR3 is CASSGGQGVQPQHF. Written as DNA, the CDR3 is TGTGCCAGCAGTGGGGGACAGGGGGTTCAGCCCCAGCATTTT.

The chain employs TRBV4-1 and TRBJ2-7; tentatively, D is TRBD2 (6 bases). The V end was cut by 0 bases, the J end by 0 bases, with 9 bases between. From germline, CDR1 is MGHRA and CDR2 YSYEKL. CDR3 length equals 15 residues. The CDR3 is CASSQEETSSYEQYF. In nucleotides, the CDR3 is TGCGCCAGCAGCCAAGAGGAGACTAGCTCCTACGAGCAGTACTTC.

This clone has a single count. The chain couples TRBV9 to TRBJ2-2, with TRBD2 matching over 8 bases. The CDR3 loop spans 16 amino acids. The V gene end was trimmed by 0 bases and the J gene end by 4 bases; junction bases not matched to a gene: 5. Germline V gives CDR1 SGDLS, CDR2 YYNGEE. As DNA, the CDR3 is TGTGCCAGCAGCGTAGAGCGGGGGCAAGGCACCGGGGAGCTGTTTTTT. Encoded protein: CASSVERGQGTGELFF.